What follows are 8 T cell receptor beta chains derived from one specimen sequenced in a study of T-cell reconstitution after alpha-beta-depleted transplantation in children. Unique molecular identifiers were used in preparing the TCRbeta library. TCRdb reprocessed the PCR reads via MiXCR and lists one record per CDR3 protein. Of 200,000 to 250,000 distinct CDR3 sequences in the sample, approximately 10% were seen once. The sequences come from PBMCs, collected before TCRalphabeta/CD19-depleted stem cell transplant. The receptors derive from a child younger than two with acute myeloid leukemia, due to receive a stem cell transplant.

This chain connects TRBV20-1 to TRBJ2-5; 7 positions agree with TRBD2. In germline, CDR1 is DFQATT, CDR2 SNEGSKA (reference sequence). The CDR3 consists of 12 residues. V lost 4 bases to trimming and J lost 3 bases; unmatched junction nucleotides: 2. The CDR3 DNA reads TGCAGTGCTACTAGCGGAGAAGAGACCCAGTACTTC. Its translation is CSATSGEETQYF.

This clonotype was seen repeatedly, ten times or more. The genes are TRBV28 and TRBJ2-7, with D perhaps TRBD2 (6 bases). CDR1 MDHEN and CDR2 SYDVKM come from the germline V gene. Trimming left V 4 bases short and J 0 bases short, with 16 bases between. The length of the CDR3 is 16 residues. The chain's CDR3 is CASSWAGGRSSYEQYF. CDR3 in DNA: TGTGCCAGCAGTTGGGCTGGGGGGAGGAGCTCCTACGAGCAGTACTTC.

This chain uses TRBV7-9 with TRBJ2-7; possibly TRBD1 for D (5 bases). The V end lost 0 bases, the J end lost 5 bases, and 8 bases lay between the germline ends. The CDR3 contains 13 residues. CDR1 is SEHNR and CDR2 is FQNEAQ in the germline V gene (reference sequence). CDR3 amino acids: CASSLAVRDEQYF. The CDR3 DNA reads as TGTGCCAGCAGCTTAGCAGTCAGGGACGAGCAGTACTTC.

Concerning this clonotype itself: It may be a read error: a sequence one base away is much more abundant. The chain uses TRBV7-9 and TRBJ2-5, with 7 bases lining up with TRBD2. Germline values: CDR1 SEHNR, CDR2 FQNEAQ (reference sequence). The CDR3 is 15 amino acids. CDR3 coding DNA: TGTGTCAGCAGCTTTGGAGCGGGGCTGGAAGAGACCCAGTACTTC. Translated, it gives CVSSFGAGLEETQYF.

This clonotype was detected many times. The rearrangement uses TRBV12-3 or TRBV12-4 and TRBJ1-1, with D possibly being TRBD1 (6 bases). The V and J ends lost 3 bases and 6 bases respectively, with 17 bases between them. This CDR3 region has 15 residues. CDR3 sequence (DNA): TGTGCCAGCAGTTTTCGTTGGGCAGGGGAGGCTGAAGCTTTCTTT. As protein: CASSFRWAGEAEAFF.

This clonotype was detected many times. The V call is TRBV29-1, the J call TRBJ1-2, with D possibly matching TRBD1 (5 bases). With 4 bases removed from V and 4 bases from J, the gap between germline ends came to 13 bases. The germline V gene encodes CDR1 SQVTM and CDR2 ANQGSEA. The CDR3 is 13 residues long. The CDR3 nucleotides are TGCAGCGTTGTCTCGGGGGAGGGCTATGGCTACACCTTC. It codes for CSVVSGEGYGYTF. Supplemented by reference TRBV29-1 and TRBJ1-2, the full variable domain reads SAVISQKPSRDICQRGTSLTIQCQVDSQVTMMFWYRQQPGQSLTLIATANQGSEATYESGFVIDKFPISRPNLTFSTLTVSNMSPEDSSIYLCSVVSGEGYGYTFGSGTRLTVV.

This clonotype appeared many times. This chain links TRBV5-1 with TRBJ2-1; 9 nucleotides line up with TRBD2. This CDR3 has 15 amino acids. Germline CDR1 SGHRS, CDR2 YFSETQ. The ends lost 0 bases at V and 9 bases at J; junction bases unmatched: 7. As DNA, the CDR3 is TGCGCCAGCAGCTTGGGACTAGCGGAGCATGGTGAGCAGTTCTTC. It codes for CASSLGLAEHGEQFF.

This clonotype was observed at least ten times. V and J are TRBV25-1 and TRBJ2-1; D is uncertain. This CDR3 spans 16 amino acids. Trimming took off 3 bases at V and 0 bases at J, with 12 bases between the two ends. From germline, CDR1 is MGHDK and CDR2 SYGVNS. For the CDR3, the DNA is TGTGCCAGCAGTGACCCCCACGAGCGCTCCTACAATGAGCAGTTCTTC. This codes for CASSDPHERSYNEQFF. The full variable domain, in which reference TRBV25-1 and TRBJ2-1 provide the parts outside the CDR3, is EADIYQTPRYLVIGTGKKITLECSQTMGHDKMYWYQQDPGMELHLIHYSYGVNSTEKGDLSSESTVSRIRTEHFPLTLESARPSHTSQYLCASSDPHERSYNEQFFGPGTRLTVL.